Below are 30 T cell receptor beta chains sequenced from a single sample in a study of early T cells in non-severe SARS-CoV-2 infection. TCRdb ran MiXCR on the 5' RACE reads and lists one entry per CDR3 protein. The sample records 50,000 to 60,000 distinct CDR3 sequences, approximately 10% being singletons. Specimen: whole blood. All receptors come from an adult who was a healthcare worker with PCR-confirmed SARS-CoV-2 infection or an uninfected control (not recorded which).

CDR3 region: CAWRPQWTAANTGELFF. CDR3 bases: TGTGCCTGGAGGCCCCAATGGACAGCCGCGAACACCGGGGAGCTGTTTTTT. The chain has TRBV30 and TRBJ2-2; possible D gene TRBD1, 6 bases. This CDR3 contains 17 residues. Per the germline V gene, CDR1 is GTSNPN and CDR2 is SVGIG (reference sequence). The V end lost 3 bases, the J end lost 0 bases, and 17 bases lay between the germline ends.

The chain couples TRBV7-2 to TRBJ2-1; 7 bases are a match to TRBD1. In germline, CDR1 is SGHTA, CDR2 FQGNSA. This CDR3 is 15 amino acids long. With 3 bases clipped from V and 7 bases from J, the junction kept 9 bases outside the gene matches. This chain's CDR3 is CASSFRDSASNEQFF. The CDR3 DNA reads as TGTGCCAGCAGCTTCCGGGACAGTGCTTCGAATGAGCAGTTCTTC. Complete variable domain (other parts from reference TRBV7-2 and TRBJ2-1): GAGVSQSPSNKVTEKGKDVELRCDPISGHTALYWYRQSLGQGLEFLIYFQGNSAPDKSGLPSDRFSAERTGGSVSTLTIQRTQQEDSAVYLCASSFRDSASNEQFFGPGTRLTVL.

This clonotype was seen more than once but under ten times. The CDR3 protein is CASSLPGTQGTGELFF. The CDR3 bases are TGTGCCAGCAGCCTCCCCGGGACTCAGGGGACCGGGGAGCTGTTTTTT. The genes are TRBV4-2 and TRBJ2-2; D is tentatively TRBD1 or TRBD2 (6 bases each). CDR1 is LGHNA and CDR2 is YNFKEQ in the germline V gene. CDR3 length: 16 amino acids. Trimming took off 4 bases at V and 5 bases at J, with 17 bases between the two ends.

The chain carries TRBV7-9 and TRBJ1-1; 9 positions match TRBD1. The length of the CDR3 is 14 residues. Trimming took 7 bases from V and 3 from J; bases not matched to a gene: 6. Germline V CDR1 and CDR2: SEHNR, FQNEAQ (reference sequence). The CDR3 here is CASTRDRVDTEAFF. CDR3 nucleotide sequence: TGTGCCAGCACGAGGGACAGGGTGGACACTGAAGCTTTCTTT.

This clonotype turned up a few times. This chain joins TRBV6-2 or TRBV6-3 and TRBJ1-1; 8 bases fit TRBD1. This CDR3 is built from 14 residues. V dropped 5 bases and J dropped 3; count of bases not matched to a gene: 5. From germline, CDR1 is MNHEY and CDR2 SVGEGT. The DNA for the CDR3 is TGTGCCAGCAGTCGAGGGACAGGCGACACTGAAGCTTTCTTT. It is translated as CASSRGTGDTEAFF.

This clonotype was found many times. The gene calls are TRBV5-4 and TRBJ1-2, with 10 bases that match TRBD1. The CDR3 is made up of 17 amino acids. V gave up 4 bases and J gave up 3 bases; unmatched junction bases: 12. Germline V gene lookup returns CDR1 SGHNT and CDR2 YYREEE (reference sequence). CDR3 residues: CASSIQDRGRSDYGYTF. The DNA for the CDR3 is TGTGCCAGCAGCATTCAAGACAGGGGGCGTTCGGACTATGGCTACACCTTC. The full variable domain, its missing parts supplied by reference TRBV5-4 and TRBJ1-2, is ETGVTQSPTHLIKTRGQQVTLRCSSQSGHNTVSWYQQALGQGPQFIFQYYREEENGRGNFPPRFSGLQFPNYSSELNVNALELDDSALYLCASSIQDRGRSDYGYTFGSGTRLTVV.

This clonotype was seen many times. The CDR3 bases are TGTGCCAGTTCTTCTGCAGCGACAGGCAATCAGCCCCAGCATTTT. As protein: CASSSAATGNQPQHF. The rearrangement joins TRBV19 to TRBJ1-5, with D maybe TRBD1 (5 bases). From germline, CDR1 is LNHDA and CDR2 SQIVND (reference sequence). This CDR3 region has 15 residues. V was clipped by 8 bases and J by 2 bases, with 16 bases between them.

This clonotype has more than one count but fewer than ten. The CDR3 protein is CASSLRRVLGEAFF. The CDR3 DNA follows: TGTGCCAGCAGTTTACGCAGGGTCTTAGGTGAAGCTTTCTTT. The gene calls are TRBV27 and TRBJ1-1; possibly TRBD1 for D (5 bases). Germline-derived CDR1 and CDR2 are MNHEY and SMNVEV (reference sequence). Trimming removed 2 bases at V and 7 bases at J, with 14 bases between. The CDR3 length is 14 residues.

This clonotype was detected only a few times. This chain connects TRBV6-2 or TRBV6-3 to TRBJ1-6; D gene uncertain. V lost 2 bases and J 2 bases, leaving 7 bases between the germline ends. Per the germline V gene, CDR1 is MNHEY and CDR2 is SVGEGT. CDR3 size: 15 residues. Written as DNA, the CDR3 is TGTGCCAGCAGTTACAGGGCAGCCTATAATTCACCCCTCCACTTT. This codes for CASSYRAAYNSPLHF.

This clonotype was recorded many times. V usage is TRBV7-6 and J usage is TRBJ2-7, with 7 bases identical to TRBD1. This CDR3 is built from 14 residues. The J segment lost 2 bases and the V segment lost 1 base, leaving 2 bases of the junction unmatched. CDR1 is SGHVS and CDR2 is FNYEAQ in the germline V gene. The CDR3 spells CASSLGGQPYEQYF. The CDR3 coding sequence is TGTGCCAGCAGCTTAGGGGGACAGCCCTACGAGCAGTACTTC.

This clonotype was picked up many times. The gene calls are TRBV7-9 and TRBJ2-7; D remains ambiguous. The ends were cut back, 0 bases at V and 7 bases at J, with 4 bases in the middle. CDR1 is SEHNR, CDR2 FQNEAQ, per germline (reference sequence). CDR3 size: 11 residues. The CDR3 DNA reads TGTGCCAGCAGCTTAGCTGGGGAGCAGTACTTC. As protein: CASSLAGEQYF.

This clonotype was seen more than once but under ten times. The CDR3 DNA is TGCAGTGCTAGAGATAGGGCCAGGAACTATGGCTACACCTTC. Its translation is CSARDRARNYGYTF. V is TRBV20-1 and J is TRBJ1-2, with D unclear. V was pared by 0 bases and J by 2 bases, with 10 bases between. The CDR3 sequence is 14 residues long. Germline V gene data show CDR1 as DFQATT and CDR2 as SNEGSKA (reference sequence).

The chain joins TRBV20-1 to TRBJ1-5; TRBD1 agrees at 7 bases. The CDR3 loop spans 15 amino acids. Trimming cost V 3 bases and J 0 bases; bases outside gene matches: 5. Germline-derived CDR1 and CDR2 are DFQATT and SNEGSKA (reference sequence). CDR3 sequence (DNA): TGCAGTGCTAGCACCCGGGACAGTAGCAATCAGCCCCAGCATTTT. Translating it yields CSASTRDSSNQPQHF.

This clonotype has more than one count but fewer than ten. The chain carries TRBV12-3 or TRBV12-4 and TRBJ2-3; 13 bases agree with TRBD2. The CDR3 spans 17 residues. J lost 3 bases, V lost 6 bases, and 9 bases had no gene match. CDR3 protein: CASRERRTSGGTDTQYF. In DNA form, the CDR3 reads TGTGCCAGCAGAGAAAGACGGACTAGCGGGGGTACAGATACGCAGTATTTT.

This clonotype has just a few counts. The gene calls are TRBV30 and TRBJ1-3; D remains unclear. The CDR3 spans 14 residues. The germline V gene has CDR1 GTSNPN and CDR2 SVGIG (reference sequence). V was trimmed by 5 bases and J by 0 bases, leaving 11 bases between them. CDR3 sequence (DNA): TGTGCCTGGGAGGACGGTTACTCTGGAAACACCATATATTTT. Its protein product is CAWEDGYSGNTIYF.

This clonotype was counted only a few times. The chain links TRBV12-3 or TRBV12-4 to TRBJ1-2, with D perhaps TRBD1 (5 bases). This CDR3 spans 13 amino acids. The ends were cut back, 9 bases at V and 0 bases at J, with 11 bases in the middle. The CDR3 here is CASSTAPNYGYTF. The DNA for the CDR3 is TGTGCCAGTTCGACAGCACCTAACTATGGCTACACCTTC.

This clonotype was observed many times. The J gene is TRBJ2-3, the V gene TRBV4-1; TRBD1 or TRBD2 may be the D gene (6 bases each). The CDR3 runs to 15 residues. V was cut by 2 bases and J by 4 bases, with 13 bases left in between. Germline V gives CDR1 MGHRA, CDR2 YSYEKL. The CDR3 here is CASSQRGVRSDTQYF. CDR3 DNA sequence: TGCGCCAGCAGCCAAAGGGGGGTCCGGTCAGATACGCAGTATTTT.

This clonotype was picked up one time. This chain uses TRBV30 with TRBJ2-3; D perhaps matches TRBD2 (6 bases). Germline assignment: CDR1 GTSNPN and CDR2 SVGIG (reference sequence). V was trimmed by 3 bases and J by 3 bases, leaving 16 bases between them. The CDR3 has 15 residues. The CDR3: CAWRTGGIRTDTQYF. The CDR3 DNA follows: TGTGCCTGGAGAACTGGGGGGATAAGGACAGATACGCAGTATTTT.

This clonotype was observed a few times. CDR3 loop: CASSWSIRGNTGELFF. In DNA, the CDR3 is TGTGCCAGCAGCTGGTCCATTCGTGGCAACACCGGGGAGCTGTTTTTT. The chain links TRBV5-6 to TRBJ2-2, with D uncertain. The CDR3 is 16 amino acids. V was clipped by 3 bases and J by 2 bases, with 14 bases between them. From germline, CDR1 is SGHDT and CDR2 YYEEEE. Together with reference TRBV5-6 and TRBJ2-2, the CDR3 gives the full variable domain: DAGVTQSPTHLIKTRGQQVTLRCSPKSGHDTVSWYQQALGQGPQFIFQYYEEEERQRGNFPDRFSGHQFPNYSSELNVNALLLGDSALYLCASSWSIRGNTGELFFGEGSRLTVL.

The chain combines TRBV5-1 with TRBJ2-6; D ambiguous. This CDR3 contains 15 residues. The germline CDR1 and CDR2 sequences are SGHRS and YFSETQ. The V end lost 0 bases, the J end lost 0 bases, and 4 bases lay between the germline ends. The CDR3, as DNA: TGCGCCAGCAGCTTGGCCAACTCTGGGGCCAACGTCCTGACTTTC. This sequence encodes CASSLANSGANVLTF.

The CDR3 sequence is CASRRGGVRSNEQFF. CDR3 nucleotide sequence: TGTGCCAGCAGGCGGGGCGGGGTTCGATCCAATGAGCAGTTCTTC. V is TRBV7-8 and J is TRBJ2-1; possible D gene TRBD2, 6 bases. Germline V gene sequence: CDR1 SGHVS, CDR2 FQNEAQ. Trimming removed 6 bases at V and 6 bases at J, with 18 bases between. This CDR3 spans 15 amino acids.

This clonotype turned up a few times. The chain links TRBV12-3 or TRBV12-4 to TRBJ1-3, with D perhaps TRBD1 (5 bases). V shed 6 bases and J shed 2 bases, with 14 bases lying between them. This CDR3 spans 15 amino acids. In DNA form, the CDR3 reads TGTGCCAGCAGCCCCCAGGGAAATACTGGAAACACCATATATTTT. This translates into CASSPQGNTGNTIYF.

This clonotype was seen a handful of times. The rearrangement links TRBV19 to TRBJ2-2; 8 bases match TRBD2. Germline loops: CDR1 LNHDA, CDR2 SQIVND (reference sequence). The CDR3 contains 16 residues. J gave up 1 base and V 8 bases, and 9 bases lay outside the gene matches. The CDR3 here is CASLPRLALNTGELFF. The CDR3 DNA is TGTGCCAGTCTACCTAGACTAGCGTTGAACACCGGGGAGCTGTTTTTT.

V and J are TRBV7-9 and TRBJ2-3; D not certain. CDR3 length: 15 amino acids. Germline CDR1 SEHNR, CDR2 FQNEAQ (reference sequence). V dropped 5 bases and J dropped 3 bases, with 15 bases sitting between them. CDR3 sequence reads: CASSPRFGSTDTQYF. DNA of the CDR3: TGTGCCAGCAGCCCACGTTTCGGGTCTACAGATACGCAGTATTTT.

This clonotype was counted only a few times. This chain connects TRBV11-2 to TRBJ1-2, with TRBD1 matching over 7 bases. The ends lost 3 bases at V and 3 bases at J; junction bases unmatched: 4. Per germline, CDR1 SGHAT and CDR2 FQNNGV. The CDR3 loop spans 14 amino acids. The CDR3 bases are TGTGCCAGCAGCTTCGACAGGGCTGACTATGGCTACACCTTC. Translated: CASSFDRADYGYTF.

This chain joins TRBV30 and TRBJ2-5; no clear D gene. The V end was cut by 4 bases, the J end by 1 base, with 13 bases between. CDR3 length equals 14 residues. CDR1 and CDR2 from the germline V gene are GTSNPN and SVGIG (reference sequence). The CDR3 DNA reads as TGTGCCTGGACTACCCCTTGGGGCCAAGAGACCCAGTACTTC. It codes for CAWTTPWGQETQYF. The full variable domain, in which reference TRBV30 and TRBJ2-5 provide the parts outside the CDR3, is SQTIHQWPATLVQPVGSPLSLECTVEGTSNPNLYWYRQAAGRGLQLLFYSVGIGQISSEVPQNLSASRPQDRQFILSSKKLLLSDSGFYLCAWTTPWGQETQYFGPGTRLLVL.

The rearrangement links TRBV4-1 to TRBJ1-5; D not resolved. Trimming took off 3 bases at V and 4 bases at J, with 7 bases between the two ends. The CDR3 sequence is 13 residues long. From germline, CDR1 is MGHRA and CDR2 YSYEKL. The DNA for the CDR3 is TGCGCCAGCAGCCAGCGAGAAAATCAGCCCCAGCATTTT. This sequence encodes CASSQRENQPQHF.

This clonotype was detected a few times. This CDR3 is CASSQVGQGMSGYTF. The CDR3 DNA follows: TGCGCCAGCAGCCAGGTAGGACAGGGAATGAGTGGCTACACCTTC. The chain recombines TRBV4-1 with TRBJ1-2; 8 positions agree with TRBD1. This CDR3 spans 15 amino acids. Germline V gene data show CDR1 as MGHRA and CDR2 as YSYEKL. Trimming cost V 3 bases and J 7 bases; bases outside gene matches: 10.

The genes are TRBV2 and TRBJ2-3, with D uncertain. There are 13 residues in the CDR3. Germline values: CDR1 SNHLY, CDR2 FYNNEI. Deletions cut 3 bases from V and 4 bases from J, with 8 bases between. The CDR3 sequence: CASSDRTADTQYF. The CDR3 nucleotides read TGTGCCAGCAGTGACAGGACGGCAGATACGCAGTATTTT.

This clonotype was detected only a few times. The chain employs TRBV3-1 and TRBJ2-2; 8 bases fit TRBD1. Germline loops: CDR1 LGHDT, CDR2 YNNKEL (reference sequence). The CDR3 runs 14 residues. With V trimmed by 4 bases and J by 6 bases, 4 bases remained unmatched. The CDR3 DNA reads as TGTGCCAGCAGCCGACAGGGGTTGTCCGGGGAGCTGTTTTTT. Encoded protein: CASSRQGLSGELFF.